What follows are 24 T cell receptor beta chains derived from one specimen sequenced in a study of response to subunit inactivated influenza vaccine. TCRdb itself ran the RT-PCR reads through MiXCR, one entry per CDR3 protein. The table includes about 520,000 distinct CDR3 sequences, about 25% detected once. The sample here was CD4+ T cells sorted from PBMCs, taken around 5 days after vaccination. The receptors were sampled from a man between 45 and 60 years old who received an inactivated influenza vaccine.

The chain combines TRBV5-1 with TRBJ1-1; a weak D match, TRBD1 (5 bases). Trimming pared 4 bases from V and 2 bases from J, leaving 15 bases between. This CDR3 is 15 amino acids long. Germline V gene sequence: CDR1 SGHRS, CDR2 YFSETQ. The CDR3 reads CASSPGGTVNTEAFF. CDR3 in DNA: TGCGCCAGCAGCCCGGGAGGGACGGTCAACACTGAAGCTTTCTTT.

The rearrangement joins TRBV5-1 to TRBJ2-1, with 11 bases that match TRBD2. The CDR3 is made up of 17 amino acids. Germline V lookup: CDR1 SGHRS, CDR2 YFSETQ. The V gene end was trimmed by 2 bases and the J gene end by 4 bases; junction bases not matched to a gene: 8. The CDR3 DNA is TGCGCCAGCAGCTTAATCTACTTAGCGGGGGGGTACAATGAGCAGTTCTTC. This translates into CASSLIYLAGGYNEQFF.

The chain recombines TRBV5-1 with TRBJ2-7, with 9 bases matching TRBD1. The trim removed 5 bases at V and 11 bases at J, leaving 8 bases unmatched. The CDR3 runs 12 residues. Per germline, CDR1 SGHRS and CDR2 YFSETQ. The CDR3 nucleotides are TGCGCCAGCAGTTCCGGGACAGGGTCTGAGTACTTC. As protein: CASSSGTGSEYF. The full variable domain, in which reference TRBV5-1 and TRBJ2-7 provide the parts outside the CDR3, is KAGVTQTPRYLIKTRGQQVTLSCSPISGHRSVSWYQQTPGQGLQFLFEYFSETQRNKGNFPGRFSGRQFSNSRSEMNVSTLELGDSALYLCASSSGTGSEYFGPGTRLTVT.

This clonotype appeared once. The chain joins TRBV7-8 to TRBJ2-1, with TRBD1 matching over 9 bases. Trimming cost V 5 bases and J 6 bases; bases outside gene matches: 14. There are 17 residues in the CDR3. Germline CDR1 reads SGHVS; CDR2 reads FQNEAQ. DNA for the CDR3: TGTGCCAGCAGCGAACGGGACAGGGAAAGGCTTGGCAATGAGCAGTTCTTC. It encodes CASSERDRERLGNEQFF. The whole variable domain, remainder taken from reference TRBV7-8 and TRBJ2-1, is GAGVSQSPRYKVAKRGQDVALRCDPISGHVSLFWYQQALGQGPEFLTYFQNEAQLDKSGLPSDRFFAERPEGSVSTLKIQRTQQEDSAVYLCASSERDRERLGNEQFFGPGTRLTVL.

J is TRBJ2-7 and V is TRBV7-2; TRBD2 might be the D (7 bases). Trimming took 1 base from V and 4 from J, leaving 14 bases between them. The CDR3 length is 15 residues. Germline V gene lookup returns CDR1 SGHTA and CDR2 FQGNSA. The CDR3 DNA follows: TGTGCCAGCAGCTTAGGAGGGGGGGTCCGTTACGAGCAGTACTTC. Translated: CASSLGGGVRYEQYF.

The chain combines TRBV5-1 with TRBJ2-5; 7 bases match TRBD1. V lost 4 bases and J lost 5; bases outside the gene matches: 11. Germline V gene sequence: CDR1 SGHRS, CDR2 YFSETQ. This CDR3 has 15 amino acids. CDR3 region: CASSPGTAPGETQYF. Written as DNA, the CDR3 is TGCGCCAGCAGCCCTGGGACAGCACCAGGGGAGACCCAGTACTTC.

There are a few counts of this clonotype. J is TRBJ1-2 and V is TRBV6-5; D uncertain. The CDR3 runs to 15 residues. The V gene's germline CDR1 is MNHEY and CDR2 SVGAGI. V lost 2 bases and J lost 5, with 15 bases in between. Here the CDR3 DNA reads TGTGCCAGCAGTTACCTTGCCCGTAGGCCTTATGGCTACACCTTC. Translation: CASSYLARRPYGYTF.

This clonotype has more than one count but fewer than ten. The rearrangement uses TRBV20-1 and TRBJ2-3; TRBD2 agrees at 13 bases. Germline CDR1 reads DFQATT; CDR2 reads SNEGSKA (reference sequence). After removal of 6 bases from V and 2 bases from J, the junction contained 2 bases not matched to a gene. The CDR3 has 14 amino acids. CDR3 coding DNA: TGCAGTGCCGGACTAGCGGGGGACACAGATACGCAGTATTTT. Protein product: CSAGLAGDTDTQYF.

The chain links TRBV11-2 to TRBJ2-5; 8 nucleotides align to TRBD2. Germline lookup yields CDR1 SGHAT and CDR2 FQNNGV. J lost 5 bases, V lost 5 bases, and 7 bases had no gene match. The CDR3 has 14 residues. The CDR3 DNA follows: TGTGCCAGCAGCACCGGACTAGCCCCGGAGACCCAGTACTTC. Amino acid sequence: CASSTGLAPETQYF.

Ten or more counts support this clonotype. The chain joins TRBV6-5 to TRBJ2-7, with D unclear. The CDR3 contains 13 residues. Germline V gene lookup returns CDR1 MNHEY and CDR2 SVGAGI. V was shortened by 1 base and J by 0 bases, with 4 bases between the two germline ends. The chain's CDR3 is CASSYYSSYEQYF. The CDR3 DNA reads as TGTGCCAGCAGTTACTACAGCTCCTACGAGCAGTACTTC.

The chain links TRBV6-5 to TRBJ2-7; 7 bases map to TRBD1. The CDR3 has 15 residues. V lost 1 base and J lost 2; bases outside the gene matches: 5. Germline CDR1 reads MNHEY; CDR2 reads SVGAGI. CDR3: CASSYYRGSTYEQYF. The CDR3 nucleotides are TGTGCCAGCAGTTACTACAGGGGATCAACCTACGAGCAGTACTTC.

The chain has TRBV7-2 and TRBJ1-2; 9 bases fit TRBD1. With V trimmed by 5 bases and J by 5 bases, 6 bases remained unmatched. CDR1 and CDR2 from the germline V gene are SGHTA and FQGNSA. There are 14 residues in the CDR3. The chain's CDR3 is CASSREGTGYGYTF. The CDR3 nucleotides read TGTGCCAGCAGCCGAGAGGGGACAGGGTATGGCTACACCTTC. Variable domain in full (rest from reference TRBV7-2 and TRBJ1-2): GAGVSQSPSNKVTEKGKDVELRCDPISGHTALYWYRQSLGQGLEFLIYFQGNSAPDKSGLPSDRFSAERTGGSVSTLTIQRTQQEDSAVYLCASSREGTGYGYTFGSGTRLTVV.

The chain recombines TRBV12-3 or TRBV12-4 with TRBJ2-7; weak D call: TRBD2 (5 bases). This CDR3 is 14 amino acids long. V lost 4 bases to trimming and J lost 4 bases, with 14 bases between them. CDR3 amino acids: CASSSTGKLYEQYF. CDR3 nucleotide sequence: TGTGCCAGCAGTTCGACCGGGAAGCTTTACGAGCAGTACTTC.

This clonotype was seen more than once but under ten times. This chain uses TRBV4-3 with TRBJ2-1; no clear D. The CDR3 length is 15 residues. Per germline, CDR1 LGHNA and CDR2 YSLEER. Trimming pared 0 bases from V and 7 bases from J, leaving 13 bases between. DNA for the CDR3: TGCGCCAGCAGCCAAGATCCCTTTTTGAAAAATGAGCAGTTCTTC. It encodes CASSQDPFLKNEQFF.

This rearrangement joins TRBV12-3 or TRBV12-4 to TRBJ2-1, with 10 bases that match TRBD2. With 6 bases clipped from V and 7 bases from J, the junction kept 9 bases outside the gene matches. This CDR3 comprises 15 residues. Here the CDR3 reads CASRTSGGAVNEQFF. The DNA for the CDR3 is TGTGCCAGCAGGACAAGCGGGGGGGCCGTAAATGAGCAGTTCTTC.

This clonotype was detected only a few times. This sequence joins TRBV5-1 and TRBJ1-6, with D possibly TRBD1 on 5 matching bases. CDR3 size: 16 residues. The V end was cut by 4 bases, the J end by 7 bases, with 18 bases between. Germline V CDR1 and CDR2: SGHRS, YFSETQ. The CDR3 here is CASSLGTYERNSPLHF. In nucleotides, the CDR3 is TGCGCCAGCAGCCTCGGGACGTATGAAAGGAATTCACCCCTCCACTTT.

This chain links TRBV12-3 or TRBV12-4 with TRBJ2-1, with TRBD2 identical over 10 bases. Germline trimming cut 3 bases from V and 11 bases from J; bases unmatched to any gene: 13. The CDR3 has 16 amino acids. The CDR3 reads CASSLTLAGSTMKQFF. CDR3 DNA sequence: TGTGCCAGCAGTTTGACACTAGCGGGGAGTACAATGAAGCAGTTCTTC.

The chain has TRBV27 and TRBJ2-5, with 7 bases matching TRBD1. Germline CDR1 reads MNHEY; CDR2 reads SMNVEV (reference sequence). This CDR3 has 13 amino acids. Trimming removed 7 bases from V and 0 bases from J; junction bases left unmatched: 2. The CDR3: CASKGQNQETQYF. In DNA form, the CDR3 reads TGTGCCAGCAAGGGACAGAACCAAGAGACCCAGTACTTC.

The rearrangement uses TRBV15 and TRBJ2-1; 7 positions agree with TRBD1. V shed 3 bases and J 2 bases; nucleotides not matched to a gene: 1. CDR3 length: 14 amino acids. Germline CDR1 and CDR2: LNHNV and YYDKDF (reference sequence). The CDR3 is CATSRDRPYNEQFF. The DNA for the CDR3 is TGTGCCACCAGCAGGGACAGGCCCTACAATGAGCAGTTCTTC.

The CDR3 loop is CSAAYSRDTQYF. The CDR3 DNA sequence: TGCAGCGCCGCATACTCAAGGGATACGCAGTATTTT. The chain employs TRBV29-1 and TRBJ2-3; D not resolved. V was pared by 7 bases and J by 6 bases, with 14 bases between. The germline CDR1 and CDR2 sequences are SQVTM and ANQGSEA. The CDR3 spans 12 residues.

This clonotype was recorded only once. The J gene is TRBJ2-3, the V gene TRBV28, with 7 positions matching TRBD2. The J segment lost 3 bases and the V segment lost 5 bases, leaving 8 bases of the junction unmatched. The germline V gene has CDR1 MDHEN and CDR2 SYDVKM. This CDR3 region has 15 residues. The DNA for the CDR3 is TGTGCCAGCAGTCCCGCTAGCGGAGTTACAGATACGCAGTATTTT. It encodes CASSPASGVTDTQYF.

J is TRBJ2-3 and V is TRBV5-1; 8 bases are a match to TRBD2. This CDR3 comprises 15 residues. The ends lost 0 bases at V and 2 bases at J; junction bases unmatched: 2. Germline CDR1 SGHRS, CDR2 YFSETQ. DNA for the CDR3: TGCGCCAGCAGCTTGGATAGCGGGGACACAGATACGCAGTATTTT. Translated, it gives CASSLDSGDTDTQYF.

CDR3 bases: TGCAGTGCCGAGGCACGGGACAGGGGGCCGGAAGAGACCCAGTACTTC. Translation gives CSAEARDRGPEETQYF. This chain uses TRBV20-1 with TRBJ2-5, with 12 nucleotides matching TRBD1. The CDR3 is 16 residues long. Germline V lookup: CDR1 DFQATT, CDR2 SNEGSKA (reference sequence). V trimming: 6 bases; J trimming: 3 bases; junction bases outside the gene matches: 11.

This clonotype showed up just a few times. This sequence joins TRBV10-3 and TRBJ1-5; D is uncertain. The V gene lost 3 bases and the J gene lost 4 bases, with 10 bases spanning the gap. The CDR3 contains 14 residues. The germline gives CDR1 ENHRY, CDR2 SYGVKD. The CDR3 reads CAISDGGGNQPQHF. In DNA form, the CDR3 reads TGTGCCATCAGTGACGGAGGTGGGAATCAGCCCCAGCATTTT.